Following are 8 T cell receptor beta chains from one sample sequenced in a study of CD8 T cells in Susac syndrome. The RNA input was about 0.5 to 1 ug, and it was reverse transcribed with random hexamers. TCRdb re-derived calls from the immunoSEQ multiplex PCR reads in MiXCR, one entry per CDR3 protein. The table has approximately 76,000 distinct CDR3 sequences, just under 95% seen once. The sequenced sample was CD8+ T cells from PBMCs. The source of these receptors is a human donor with multiple sclerosis.

The V and J genes are TRBV9 and TRBJ2-7; 8 nucleotides line up with TRBD2. This CDR3 has 16 residues. The germline gives CDR1 SGDLS, CDR2 YYNGEE. The V and J ends lost 0 bases and 4 bases, in that order; junction bases with no gene match: 9. The DNA for the CDR3 is TGTGCCAGCAGCGTAGGATCGGGGGGGGCAAATTACGAGCAGTACTTC. It yields the protein CASSVGSGGANYEQYF. The full variable domain, its missing parts supplied by reference TRBV9 and TRBJ2-7, is DSGVTQTPKHLITATGQRVTLRCSPRSGDLSVYWYQQSLDQGLQFLIQYYNGEERAKGNILERFSAQQFPDLHSELNLSSLELGDSALYFCASSVGSGGANYEQYFGPGTRLTVT.

Concerning this clonotype itself: Sequence at one end of the junction differs from germline and may be a read error. The chain carries TRBV27 and TRBJ2-7; weak D call: TRBD1 (5 bases). The CDR3 spans 13 residues. Germline CDR1 is MNHEY and CDR2 is SMNVEV (reference sequence). CDR3 in amino acids: CASSYNSGAALHF. The CDR3 bases are TGTGCCAGCAGTTACAATTCTGGGGCTGCCCTGCACTTC.

The chain is built from TRBV29-1 and TRBJ2-7; 11 bases align to TRBD2. Trimming took 6 bases from V and 2 from J; bases not matched to a gene: 3. The CDR3 runs 13 residues. Per germline, CDR1 SQVTM and CDR2 ANQGSEA. CDR3 amino acids: CSVGLAGTYEQYF. The CDR3 DNA follows: TGCAGCGTCGGACTAGCGGGCACCTACGAGCAGTACTTC.

The chain links TRBV6-2 or TRBV6-3 to TRBJ2-1, with 10 bases aligning to TRBD2. CDR1 MNHEY and CDR2 SVGEGT come from the germline V gene. There are 16 residues in the CDR3. V lost 6 bases to trimming and J lost 3 bases; unmatched junction nucleotides: 8. The CDR3 nucleotides are TGTGCCAGCAGCTTAGCGGGGGGCCCGTTCTACAATGAGCAGTTCTTC. Protein product: CASSLAGGPFYNEQFF.

The CDR3 region is CASSSSMGRRSNQPQHF. DNA of the CDR3: TGTGCCAGCAGCTCCTCGATGGGACGCAGAAGCAATCAGCCCCAGCATTTT. The V call is TRBV7-2, the J call TRBJ1-5; possibly TRBD1 for D (5 bases). Germline V gene data show CDR1 as SGHTA and CDR2 as FQGNSA. V was trimmed by 4 bases and J by 1 base, leaving 17 bases between them. The CDR3 is 17 residues long.

This chain links TRBV20-1 with TRBJ2-1, with D hard to call. The germline V gene encodes CDR1 DFQATT and CDR2 SNEGSKA (reference sequence). The V end was cut by 3 bases, the J end by 3 bases, with 15 bases between. The CDR3 is made up of 15 amino acids. Here the CDR3 DNA reads TGCAGTGCTAGGCCCCAAGGCCGAATCTACAATGAGCAGTTCTTC. Amino acids: CSARPQGRIYNEQFF.

The chain couples TRBV7-3 to TRBJ2-3; a possible D gene is TRBD1 (6 bases). With 2 bases removed from V and 4 bases from J, the gap between germline ends came to 13 bases. The length of the CDR3 is 15 residues. CDR1 and CDR2 from the germline V gene are SGHTA and FQGTGA. CDR3: CASSLGQGSADTQYF. DNA for the CDR3: TGTGCCAGCAGCTTAGGCCAGGGGTCGGCAGATACGCAGTATTTT.

This rearrangement joins TRBV27 to TRBJ1-2; D is uncertain. V lost 3 bases to trimming and J lost 0 bases, with 8 bases between them. The CDR3 covers 14 residues. Germline CDR1 reads MNHEY; CDR2 reads SMNVEV (reference sequence). CDR3: CASSFHLSNYGYTF. For the CDR3, the DNA is TGTGCCAGCAGTTTCCACCTCTCTAACTATGGCTACACCTTC.